This T cell receptor beta chain was sequenced for a study of T cell responses to AZD1222 COVID-19 vaccine. Using immunoSEQ multiplex PCR, the repertoire was profiled, and TCRdb retains in-frame clones only, with some absent. The sample yields about 86,000 clones, approximately 82% seen once. The CDR3 has 16 amino acids. Germline loops: CDR1 KGHSY, CDR2 FQNENV. V lost 3 bases and J lost 1; bases outside the gene matches: 6. The V and J genes are TRBV16 and TRBJ2-4; 7 nucleotides line up with TRBD1. Material: peripheral blood, obtained on day 0 of AZD1222 vaccination. The clonotype originates from an adult in good health. DNA for the CDR3: TGTGCCAGCAGCCATGCCACAGGGGAGGCCAAAAACATTCAGTACTTC. This gives the protein CASSHATGEAKNIQYF. The full variable domain, rest sourced from reference TRBV16 and TRBJ2-4, is GEEVAQTPKHLVRGEGQKAKLYCAPIKGHSYVFWYQQVLKNEFKFLISFQNENVFDETGMPKERFSAKCLPNSPCSLEIQATKLEDSAVYFCASSHATGEAKNIQYFGAGTRLSVL.